This T cell receptor beta chain was observed in a study of shared clonotypes between healthy human individuals. Germline V gene data show CDR1 as SGHNT and CDR2 as YYREEE (reference sequence). V was pared by 1 base and J by 6 bases, with 11 bases between. The CDR3 covers 14 residues. This table comes from immunoSEQ multiplex PCR, and its TCRdb copy is limited to in-frame clones, with some not included. This sample has more than 1,200,000 clones, with around 98.5% found just once. The chain couples TRBV5-4 to TRBJ2-1, with a tentative D call TRBD2 (5 bases). This receptor was identified in a man in his thirties or forties in good health. Sequenced material: naive CD4+ T cells sorted from blood. Subset: CD45RA+ positively selected. The CDR3, as DNA: TGTGCCAGCAGCTTGACTAGTGGTCGCAATGAGCAGTTCTTC. Protein sequence: CASSLTSGRNEQFF.